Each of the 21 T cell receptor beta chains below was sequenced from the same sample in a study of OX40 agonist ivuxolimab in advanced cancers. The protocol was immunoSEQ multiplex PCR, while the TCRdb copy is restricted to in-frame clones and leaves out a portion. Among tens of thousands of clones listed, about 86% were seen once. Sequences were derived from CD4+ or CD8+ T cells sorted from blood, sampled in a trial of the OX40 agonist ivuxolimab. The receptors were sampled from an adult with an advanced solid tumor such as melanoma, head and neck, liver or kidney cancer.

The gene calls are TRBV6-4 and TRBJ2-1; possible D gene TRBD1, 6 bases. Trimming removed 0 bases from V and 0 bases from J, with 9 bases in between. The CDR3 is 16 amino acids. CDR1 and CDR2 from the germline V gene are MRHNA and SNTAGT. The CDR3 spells CASSDSGTFSYNEQFF. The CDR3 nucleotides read TGTGCCAGCAGTGACTCGGGGACATTCTCCTACAATGAGCAGTTCTTC.

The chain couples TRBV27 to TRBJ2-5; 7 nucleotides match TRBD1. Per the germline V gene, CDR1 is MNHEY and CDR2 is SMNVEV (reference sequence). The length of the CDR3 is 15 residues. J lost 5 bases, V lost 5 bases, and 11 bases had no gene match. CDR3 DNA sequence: TGTGCCAGCAGTACCCGGACAGGTTCTGCGGAGACCCAGTACTTC. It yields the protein CASSTRTGSAETQYF.

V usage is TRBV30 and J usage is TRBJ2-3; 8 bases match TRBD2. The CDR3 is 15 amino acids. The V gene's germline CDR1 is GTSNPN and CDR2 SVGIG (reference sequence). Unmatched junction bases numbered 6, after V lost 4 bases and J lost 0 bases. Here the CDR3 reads CAWTPAGGSTDTQYF. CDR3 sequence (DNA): TGTGCCTGGACCCCTGCGGGGGGAAGCACAGATACGCAGTATTTT.

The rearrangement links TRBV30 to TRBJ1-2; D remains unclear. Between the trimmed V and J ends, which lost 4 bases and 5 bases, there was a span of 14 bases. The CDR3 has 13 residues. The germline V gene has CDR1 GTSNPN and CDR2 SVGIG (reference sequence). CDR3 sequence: CAWTSPILYGYTF. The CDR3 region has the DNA TGTGCCTGGACTTCCCCGATATTATATGGCTACACCTTC.

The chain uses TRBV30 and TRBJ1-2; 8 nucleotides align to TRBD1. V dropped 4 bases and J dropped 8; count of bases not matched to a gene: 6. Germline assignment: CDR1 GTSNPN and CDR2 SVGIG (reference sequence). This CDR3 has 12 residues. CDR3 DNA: TGTGCCTGGACAGGGGGCCCGGGGGGCTACACCTTC. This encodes CAWTGGPGGYTF.

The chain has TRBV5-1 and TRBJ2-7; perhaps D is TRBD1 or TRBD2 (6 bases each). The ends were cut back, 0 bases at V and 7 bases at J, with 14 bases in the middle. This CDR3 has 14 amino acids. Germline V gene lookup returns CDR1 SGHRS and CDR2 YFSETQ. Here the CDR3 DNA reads TGCGCCAGCAGCTTGGGATGGGGGGCCGGGGAGCAGTACTTC. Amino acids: CASSLGWGAGEQYF. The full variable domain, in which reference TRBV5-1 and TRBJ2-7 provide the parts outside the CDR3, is KAGVTQTPRYLIKTRGQQVTLSCSPISGHRSVSWYQQTPGQGLQFLFEYFSETQRNKGNFPGRFSGRQFSNSRSEMNVSTLELGDSALYLCASSLGWGAGEQYFGPGTRLTVT.

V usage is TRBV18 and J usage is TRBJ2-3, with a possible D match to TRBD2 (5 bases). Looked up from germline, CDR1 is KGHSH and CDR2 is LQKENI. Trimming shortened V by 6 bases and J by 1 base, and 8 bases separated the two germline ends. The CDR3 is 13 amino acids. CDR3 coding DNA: TGTGCCAGCTCGCTCGGGGGCACAGATACGCAGTATTTT. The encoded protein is CASSLGGTDTQYF.

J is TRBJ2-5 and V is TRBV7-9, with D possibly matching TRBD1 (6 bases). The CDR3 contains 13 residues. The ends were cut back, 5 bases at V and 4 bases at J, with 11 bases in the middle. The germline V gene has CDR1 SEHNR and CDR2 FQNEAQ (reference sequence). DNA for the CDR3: TGTGCCAGCAGCCCACAGGGAAGAGAGACCCAGTACTTC. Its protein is CASSPQGRETQYF.

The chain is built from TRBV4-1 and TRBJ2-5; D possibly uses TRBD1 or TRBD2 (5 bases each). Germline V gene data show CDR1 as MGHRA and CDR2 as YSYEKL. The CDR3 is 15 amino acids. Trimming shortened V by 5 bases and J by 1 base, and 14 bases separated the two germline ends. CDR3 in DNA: TGCGCCAGCAGCAAGGGCTTTGGGGGCCAAGAGACCCAGTACTTC. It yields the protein CASSKGFGGQETQYF.

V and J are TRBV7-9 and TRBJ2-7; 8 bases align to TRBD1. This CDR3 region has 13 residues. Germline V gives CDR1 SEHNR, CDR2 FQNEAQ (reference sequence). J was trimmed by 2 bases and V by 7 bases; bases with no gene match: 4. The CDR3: CASTRQGPYEQYF. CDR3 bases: TGTGCCAGCACCCGACAGGGGCCCTACGAGCAGTACTTC.

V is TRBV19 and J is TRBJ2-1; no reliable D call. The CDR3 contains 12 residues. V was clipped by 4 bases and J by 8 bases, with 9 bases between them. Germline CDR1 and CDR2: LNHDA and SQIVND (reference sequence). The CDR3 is CASSKNRDEQFF. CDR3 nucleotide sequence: TGTGCCAGTAGTAAGAATCGCGATGAGCAGTTCTTC.

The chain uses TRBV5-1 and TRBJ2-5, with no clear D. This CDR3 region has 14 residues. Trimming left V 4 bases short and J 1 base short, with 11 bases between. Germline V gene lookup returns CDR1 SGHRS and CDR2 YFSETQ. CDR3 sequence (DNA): TGCGCCAGCAGCCCTACGTGGCCCCAAGAGACCCAGTACTTC. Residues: CASSPTWPQETQYF.

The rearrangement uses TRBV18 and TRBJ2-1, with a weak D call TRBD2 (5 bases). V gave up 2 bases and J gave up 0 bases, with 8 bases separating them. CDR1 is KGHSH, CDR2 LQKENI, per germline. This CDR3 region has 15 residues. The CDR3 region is CASSPGLASYNEQFF. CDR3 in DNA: TGTGCCAGCTCACCAGGACTTGCCTCCTACAATGAGCAGTTCTTC.

CDR3 in amino acids: CASSLGTFDWGSYNSPLHF. The CDR3 nucleotides are TGCGCCAGCAGCTTGGGGACATTTGACTGGGGCTCCTATAATTCACCCCTCCACTTT. V and J are TRBV5-1 and TRBJ1-6; D is perhaps TRBD1 (5 bases). There are 19 residues in the CDR3. CDR1 SGHRS and CDR2 YFSETQ come from the germline V gene. Trimming pared 0 bases from V and 0 bases from J, leaving 16 bases between.

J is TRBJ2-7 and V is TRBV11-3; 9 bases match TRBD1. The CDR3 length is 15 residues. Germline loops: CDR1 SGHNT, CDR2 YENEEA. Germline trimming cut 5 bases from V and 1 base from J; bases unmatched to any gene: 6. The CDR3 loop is CASSTYDRGSYEQYF. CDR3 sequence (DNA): TGTGCCAGCAGCACCTATGACAGGGGGTCCTACGAGCAGTACTTC.

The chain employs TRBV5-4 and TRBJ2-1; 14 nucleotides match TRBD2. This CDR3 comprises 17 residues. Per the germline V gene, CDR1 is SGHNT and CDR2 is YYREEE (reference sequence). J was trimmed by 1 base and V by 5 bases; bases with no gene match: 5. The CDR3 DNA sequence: TGTGCCAGCAGAGTGGGACTAGCGGGAGATTCCTACAATGAGCAGTTCTTC. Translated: CASRVGLAGDSYNEQFF.

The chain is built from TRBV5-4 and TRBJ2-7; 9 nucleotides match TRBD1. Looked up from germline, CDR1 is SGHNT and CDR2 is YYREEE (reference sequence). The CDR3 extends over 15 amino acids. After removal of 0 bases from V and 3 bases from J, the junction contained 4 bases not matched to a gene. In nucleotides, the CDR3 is TGTGCCAGCAGCTTGGGGACAGGGGAAATCTACGAGCAGTACTTC. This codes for CASSLGTGEIYEQYF.

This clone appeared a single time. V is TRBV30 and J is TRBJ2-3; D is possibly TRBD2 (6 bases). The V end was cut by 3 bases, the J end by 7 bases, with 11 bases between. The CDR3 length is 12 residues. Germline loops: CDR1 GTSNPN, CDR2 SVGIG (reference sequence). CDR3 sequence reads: CAWRGGDHTQYF. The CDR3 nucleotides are TGTGCCTGGAGGGGGGGTGATCATACGCAGTATTTT.

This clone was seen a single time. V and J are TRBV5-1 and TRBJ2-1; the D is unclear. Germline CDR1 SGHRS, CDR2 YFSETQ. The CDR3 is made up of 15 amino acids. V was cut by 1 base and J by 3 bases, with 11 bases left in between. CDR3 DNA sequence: TGCGCCAGCAGCTTGTTTGACTCCAACTACAATGAGCAGTTCTTC. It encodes CASSLFDSNYNEQFF.

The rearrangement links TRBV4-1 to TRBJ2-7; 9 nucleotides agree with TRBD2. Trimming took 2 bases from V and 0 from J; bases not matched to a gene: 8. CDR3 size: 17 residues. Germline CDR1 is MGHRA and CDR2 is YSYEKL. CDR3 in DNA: TGCGCCAGCAGCCAACGGAGCGGGAGGCCAACCTCCTACGAGCAGTACTTC. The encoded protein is CASSQRSGRPTSYEQYF.

The CDR3 bases are TGCGCCAGCAGCTTGGGGCAGCGTCTGGATACGCAGTATTTT. Encoded protein: CASSLGQRLDTQYF. The chain employs TRBV5-1 and TRBJ2-3; D not certain. Germline V gene sequence: CDR1 SGHRS, CDR2 YFSETQ. The V end lost 0 bases, the J end lost 6 bases, and 11 bases lay between the germline ends. The CDR3 runs 14 residues.